Below, 20 T cell receptor beta chains from the same sample are listed, as sequenced in a study of neurological immune-mediated disorders. Each CDR3 protein gets one entry after TCRdb re-called the 5' RACE reads with MiXCR. This table has 20,000 or so distinct CDR3 sequences, about 10% appearing once. Sample: CD8+ T cells from blood. Receptors were obtained from a woman between 50 and 59 years old in good health.

This clonotype has at least ten counts. The rearrangement uses TRBV4-1 and TRBJ2-1; 8 bases are a match to TRBD1. The germline V gene has CDR1 MGHRA and CDR2 YSYEKL. There are 14 residues in the CDR3. The V segment lost 4 bases and the J segment 6 bases; nucleotides outside the gene matches: 5. In nucleotides, the CDR3 is TGCGCCAGCAGCCCCGGGACAGGCATCAATGAGCAGTTCTTC. It specifies CASSPGTGINEQFF.

This clonotype has ten or more counts. This chain uses TRBV12-5 with TRBJ1-5; TRBD1 matches at 8 bases. V shed 7 bases and J 6 bases; nucleotides not matched to a gene: 11. Per the germline V gene, CDR1 is LGHNT and CDR2 is FRNRAP. CDR3 length: 15 residues. The CDR3: CASAADRGGGQPQHF. The DNA for the CDR3 is TGTGCTAGTGCCGCCGACAGGGGCGGGGGTCAGCCCCAGCATTTT.

This clonotype came up many times. The chain uses TRBV28 and TRBJ2-1, with D possibly TRBD1 on 6 matching bases. Trimming pared 8 bases from V and 9 bases from J, leaving 17 bases between. The CDR3 consists of 13 residues. Germline V lookup: CDR1 MDHEN, CDR2 SYDVKM. The CDR3 DNA sequence: TGTGCCAGCGTCGGGCAGGGGTTCGGTGAGCAGTTCTTC. Amino acids: CASVGQGFGEQFF.

This clonotype was found many times. The chain has TRBV6-2 or TRBV6-3 and TRBJ2-7; no definite D call. The CDR3 totals 12 residues. CDR1 is MNHEY and CDR2 is SVGEGT in the germline V gene. Trimming removed 3 bases at V and 0 bases at J, with 3 bases between. CDR3 bases: TGTGCCAGCAGTTATAGCTCCTACGAGCAGTACTTC. It specifies CASSYSSYEQYF.

This clonotype was seen ten or more times. V gene TRBV6-5 combines with J gene TRBJ2-1; the D gene is possibly TRBD1 (6 bases). Germline assignment: CDR1 MNHEY and CDR2 SVGAGI. This CDR3 spans 11 amino acids. The ends were cut back, 7 bases at V and 7 bases at J, with 8 bases in the middle. As DNA, the CDR3 is TGTGCCAGCATCAGGGGAAATGAGCAGTTCTTC. As protein: CASIRGNEQFF.

This rearrangement joins TRBV5-1 to TRBJ2-3; 10 bases align to TRBD2. V lost 3 bases and J lost 0; bases outside the gene matches: 7. The CDR3 is made up of 17 amino acids. Germline CDR1 and CDR2: SGHRS and YFSETQ. This CDR3 reads CASSSYTSGASTDTQYF. The CDR3 bases are TGCGCCAGCAGCTCTTACACTAGCGGGGCTAGCACAGATACGCAGTATTTT.

This clonotype has at least ten counts. V usage is TRBV20-1 and J usage is TRBJ2-1; the match to TRBD2 covers 7 bases. This CDR3 has 15 residues. The J segment lost 4 bases and the V segment lost 4 bases, leaving 10 bases of the junction unmatched. The V gene's germline CDR1 is DFQATT and CDR2 SNEGSKA (reference sequence). The CDR3 DNA reads as TGCAGTGCTACGCCGACTAGCCGAGGGTACAATGAGCAGTTCTTC. Protein product: CSATPTSRGYNEQFF.

Ten or more counts support this clonotype. The V and J genes are TRBV4-1 and TRBJ2-7, with TRBD2 matching 7 bases. This CDR3 region has 14 residues. CDR1 is MGHRA, CDR2 YSYEKL, per germline. V lost 5 bases and J lost 0; bases outside the gene matches: 4. The CDR3 nucleotides read TGCGCCAGCAGCGCGCGGGGGAGCTCCTACGAGCAGTACTTC. Translating gives CASSARGSSYEQYF.

This clonotype was detected ten times or more. The V gene is TRBV20-1, the J gene TRBJ1-6; 7 bases fit TRBD1. Germline CDR1 and CDR2: DFQATT and SNEGSKA (reference sequence). J was trimmed by 9 bases and V by 0 bases; bases with no gene match: 5. The CDR3 spans 14 residues. This CDR3 reads CSARDLTGSSPLHF. As DNA, the CDR3 is TGCAGTGCTAGAGATTTGACAGGGAGTTCACCCCTCCACTTT.

The V call is TRBV20-1, the J call TRBJ2-7; perhaps TRBD2 as D (6 bases). The CDR3 contains 13 residues. Germline V gene sequence: CDR1 DFQATT, CDR2 SNEGSKA (reference sequence). The CDR3 sequence: CSPIRDSSYEQYF. In DNA, the CDR3 is TGCAGCCCAATCCGGGACTCATCCTACGAGCAGTACTTC.

This clonotype was seen many times. The chain is built from TRBV29-1 and TRBJ2-1; D might be TRBD2 (6 bases). V lost 3 bases and J lost 3, with 6 bases in between. This CDR3 has 12 amino acids. Germline CDR1 reads SQVTM; CDR2 reads ANQGSEA. Here the CDR3 reads CSVDGGYNEQFF. The DNA of the CDR3 is TGCAGCGTTGACGGGGGCTACAATGAGCAGTTCTTC.

This clonotype has a count of ten or more. The V call is TRBV7-3, the J call TRBJ2-2; TRBD2 matches at 12 bases. The J segment lost 7 bases and the V segment lost 3 bases, leaving 3 bases of the junction unmatched. The CDR3 is made up of 15 amino acids. The germline gives CDR1 SGHTA, CDR2 FQGTGA. CDR3 region: CASSFLAGGVGELFF. The CDR3 DNA sequence: TGTGCCAGCAGCTTCCTAGCGGGAGGGGTCGGGGAGCTGTTTTTT.

This clonotype has a count of ten or more. The chain uses TRBV30 and TRBJ2-7; D uncertain. The V gene's germline CDR1 is GTSNPN and CDR2 SVGIG (reference sequence). CDR3 size: 13 residues. Trimming removed 3 bases from V and 0 bases from J, with 9 bases in between. CDR3 loop: CAWSPGLSYEQYF. As DNA, the CDR3 is TGTGCCTGGAGCCCGGGTCTCTCCTACGAGCAGTACTTC.

The V gene is TRBV7-8, the J gene TRBJ1-1, with D unclear. The CDR3 runs 15 residues. Germline loops: CDR1 SGHVS, CDR2 FQNEAQ. V was cut by 4 bases and J by 2 bases, with 14 bases left in between. This CDR3 reads CASSSPPGPNTEAFF. DNA of the CDR3: TGTGCCAGCAGCTCACCCCCGGGTCCCAACACTGAAGCTTTCTTT.

The sample holds many counts of this clonotype. V usage is TRBV28 and J usage is TRBJ2-1, with TRBD2 matching over 8 bases. There are 15 residues in the CDR3. Germline CDR1 reads MDHEN; CDR2 reads SYDVKM. Trimming removed 10 bases from V and 0 bases from J; junction bases left unmatched: 8. CDR3 DNA sequence: TGTGCCATCTTAGCGGGATTTAGCTCCTACAATGAGCAGTTCTTC. It translates to CAILAGFSSYNEQFF.

This clonotype was seen at least ten times. The rearrangement joins TRBV20-1 to TRBJ1-6; D unresolved. V was clipped by 5 bases and J by 0 bases, with 14 bases between them. The length of the CDR3 is 16 residues. Germline V gene lookup returns CDR1 DFQATT and CDR2 SNEGSKA (reference sequence). CDR3 in DNA: TGCAGTGCTCCTCTCGAGGAGAGCTCCTATAATTCACCCCTCCACTTT. Protein sequence: CSAPLEESSYNSPLHF.

This clonotype was counted many times. The chain employs TRBV6-7 and TRBJ2-4; weak D call: TRBD1 (5 bases). TRBV6-7 is given ORF status, its function remaining uncertain. CDR3 length: 14 residues. The V end was cut by 8 bases, the J end by 6 bases, with 17 bases between. The CDR3 DNA reads as TGTGCCAGCCGCGCAGGGCGGCTCTTAAACATTCAGTACTTC. Translated: CASRAGRLLNIQYF.

By sample share, this clonotype is medium-sized (0.01 to 0.1%). This chain connects TRBV7-2 to TRBJ2-3; D is uncertain. Trimming stripped 1 base from V and 0 bases from J, with 8 bases between. The CDR3 sequence is 15 residues long. Germline V CDR1 and CDR2: SGHTA, FQGNSA. CDR3: CASSLGTASTDTQYF. The CDR3 DNA reads as TGTGCCAGCAGCTTAGGGACCGCGAGCACAGATACGCAGTATTTT.

Ten or more counts support this clonotype. This sequence joins TRBV28 and TRBJ2-7; 10 nucleotides line up with TRBD1. Germline CDR1 is MDHEN and CDR2 is SYDVKM. V lost 8 bases, J lost 7 bases, and 2 bases stayed unmatched. The CDR3 is 11 amino acids. The CDR3 DNA reads as TGTGCCAGCGGGGACAGGGGAGAGCAGTACTTC. Amino acid sequence: CASGDRGEQYF.

This clonotype appeared many times. The CDR3 spells CSVERDSQGNYGYTF. CDR3 nucleotides: TGCAGCGTTGAACGCGACTCACAGGGCAACTATGGCTACACCTTC. This rearrangement joins TRBV29-1 to TRBJ1-2; D may be TRBD1 (6 bases). The CDR3 totals 15 residues. The germline V and J ends were trimmed by 2 bases and 2 bases, with 15 bases remaining between them. Per the germline V gene, CDR1 is SQVTM and CDR2 is ANQGSEA.